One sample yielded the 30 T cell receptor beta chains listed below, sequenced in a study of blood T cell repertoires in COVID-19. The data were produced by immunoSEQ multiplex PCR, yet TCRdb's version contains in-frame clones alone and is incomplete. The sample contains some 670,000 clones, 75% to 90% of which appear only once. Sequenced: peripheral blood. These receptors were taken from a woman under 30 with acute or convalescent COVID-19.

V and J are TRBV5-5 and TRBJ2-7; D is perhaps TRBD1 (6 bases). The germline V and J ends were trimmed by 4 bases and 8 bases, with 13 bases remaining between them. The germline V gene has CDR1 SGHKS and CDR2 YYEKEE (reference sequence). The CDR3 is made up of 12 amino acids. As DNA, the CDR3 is TGTGCCAGCAGCCGAATCGACAGGAAGCAGTACTTC. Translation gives CASSRIDRKQYF.

CDR3 loop: CASSLEGGRDYEQYF. DNA for the CDR3: TGTGCCAGCAGCTTGGAAGGGGGAAGGGATTACGAGCAGTACTTC. The chain links TRBV5-4 to TRBJ2-7, with D perhaps matching TRBD1 (6 bases). This CDR3 is 15 amino acids long. Trimming took off 0 bases at V and 4 bases at J, with 14 bases between the two ends. Germline assignment: CDR1 SGHNT and CDR2 YYREEE (reference sequence).

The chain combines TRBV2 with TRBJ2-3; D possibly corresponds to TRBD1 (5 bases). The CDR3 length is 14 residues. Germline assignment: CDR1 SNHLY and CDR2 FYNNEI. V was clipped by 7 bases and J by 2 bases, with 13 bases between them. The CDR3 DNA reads TGTGCCAGCACCGACGTACAGGTCACAGATACGCAGTATTTT. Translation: CASTDVQVTDTQYF.

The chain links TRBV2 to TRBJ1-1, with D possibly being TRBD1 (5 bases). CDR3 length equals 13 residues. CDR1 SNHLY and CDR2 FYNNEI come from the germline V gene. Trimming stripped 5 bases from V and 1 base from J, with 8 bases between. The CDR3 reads CASSNRPNTEAFF. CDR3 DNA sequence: TGTGCCAGCAGTAACAGGCCGAACACTGAAGCTTTCTTT. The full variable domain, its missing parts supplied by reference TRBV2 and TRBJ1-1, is EPEVTQTPSHQVTQMGQEVILRCVPISNHLYFYWYRQILGQKVEFLVSFYNNEISEKSEIFDDQFSVERPDGSNFTLKIRSTKLEDSAMYFCASSNRPNTEAFFGQGTRLTVV.

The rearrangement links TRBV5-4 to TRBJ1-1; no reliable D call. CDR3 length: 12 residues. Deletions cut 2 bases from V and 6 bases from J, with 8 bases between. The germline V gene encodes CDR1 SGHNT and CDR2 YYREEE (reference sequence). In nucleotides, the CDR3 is TGTGCCAGCAGCTTACTCGGAGCTGAAGCTTTCTTT. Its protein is CASSLLGAEAFF.

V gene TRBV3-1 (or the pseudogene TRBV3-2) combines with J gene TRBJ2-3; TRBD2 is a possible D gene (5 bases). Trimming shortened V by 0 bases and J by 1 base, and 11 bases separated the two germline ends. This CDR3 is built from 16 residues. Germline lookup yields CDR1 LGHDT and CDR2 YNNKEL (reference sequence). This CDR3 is CASSQDYAGGTDTQYF. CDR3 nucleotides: TGTGCCAGCAGCCAAGATTACGCGGGCGGCACAGATACGCAGTATTTT.

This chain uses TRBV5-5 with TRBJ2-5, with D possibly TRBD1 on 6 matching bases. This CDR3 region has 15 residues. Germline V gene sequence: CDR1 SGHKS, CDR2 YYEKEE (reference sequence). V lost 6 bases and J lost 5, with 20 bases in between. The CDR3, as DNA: TGTGCCAGCACCCCGGCAGGGGCCGTTTTTGAGACCCAGTACTTC. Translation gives CASTPAGAVFETQYF.

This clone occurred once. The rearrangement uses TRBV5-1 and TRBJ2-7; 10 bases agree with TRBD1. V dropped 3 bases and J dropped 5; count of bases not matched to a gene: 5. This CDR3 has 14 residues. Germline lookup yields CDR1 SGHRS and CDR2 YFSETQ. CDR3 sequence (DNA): TGCGCCAGCAGCTCCCCCGGGACAGGGGACGAGCAGTACTTC. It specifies CASSSPGTGDEQYF.

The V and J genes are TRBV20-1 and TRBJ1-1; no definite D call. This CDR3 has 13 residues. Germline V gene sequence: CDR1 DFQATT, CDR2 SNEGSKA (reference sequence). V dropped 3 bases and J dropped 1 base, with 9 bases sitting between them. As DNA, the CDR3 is TGCAGTGCTAGTTCACACCCGAACACTGAAGCTTTCTTT. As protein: CSASSHPNTEAFF.

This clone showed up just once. The CDR3 nucleotides are TGCGCCAGCAGCCAAGATTGGACAGGGACTAGCACAGATACGCAGTATTTT. As protein: CASSQDWTGTSTDTQYF. The rearrangement uses TRBV4-3 and TRBJ2-3, with TRBD1 matching over 8 bases. This CDR3 region has 17 residues. Per germline, CDR1 LGHNA and CDR2 YSLEER. J gave up 0 bases and V 0 bases, and 5 bases lay outside the gene matches.

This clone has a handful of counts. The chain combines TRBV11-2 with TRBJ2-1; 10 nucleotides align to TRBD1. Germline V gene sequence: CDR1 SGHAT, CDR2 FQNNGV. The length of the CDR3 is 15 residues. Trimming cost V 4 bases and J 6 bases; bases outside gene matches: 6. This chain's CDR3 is CASSWGTGDANEQFF. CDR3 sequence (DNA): TGTGCCAGCAGCTGGGGGACAGGGGATGCCAATGAGCAGTTCTTC.

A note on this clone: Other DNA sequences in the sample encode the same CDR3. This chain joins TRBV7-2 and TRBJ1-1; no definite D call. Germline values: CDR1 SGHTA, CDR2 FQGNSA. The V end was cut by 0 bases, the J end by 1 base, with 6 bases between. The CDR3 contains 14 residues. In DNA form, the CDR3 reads TGTGCCAGCAGCTTAGCCGTCGGGAACACTGAAGCTTTCTTT. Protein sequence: CASSLAVGNTEAFF. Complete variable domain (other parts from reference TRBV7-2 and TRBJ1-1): GAGVSQSPSNKVTEKGKDVELRCDPISGHTALYWYRQSLGQGLEFLIYFQGNSAPDKSGLPSDRFSAERTGGSVSTLTIQRTQQEDSAVYLCASSLAVGNTEAFFGQGTRLTVV.

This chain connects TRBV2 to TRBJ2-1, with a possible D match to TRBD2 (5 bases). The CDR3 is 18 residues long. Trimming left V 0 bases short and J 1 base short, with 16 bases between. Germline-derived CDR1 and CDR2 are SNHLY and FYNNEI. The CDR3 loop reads CASSEALRGGPSYNEQFF. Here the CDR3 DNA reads TGTGCCAGCAGTGAAGCGCTTCGCGGCGGGCCATCCTACAATGAGCAGTTCTTC.

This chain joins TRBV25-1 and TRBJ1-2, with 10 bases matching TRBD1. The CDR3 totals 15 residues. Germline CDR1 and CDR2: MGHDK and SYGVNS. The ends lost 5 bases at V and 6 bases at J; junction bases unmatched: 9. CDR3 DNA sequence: TGTGCCAGCAGTCCATACGCCGGGACAGGGGATGGCTACACCTTC. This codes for CASSPYAGTGDGYTF.

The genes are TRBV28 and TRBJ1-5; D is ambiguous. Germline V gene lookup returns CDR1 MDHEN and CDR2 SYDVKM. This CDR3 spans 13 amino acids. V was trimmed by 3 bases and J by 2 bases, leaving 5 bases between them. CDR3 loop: CASSFQGNQPQHF. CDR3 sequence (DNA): TGTGCCAGCAGTTTTCAGGGCAATCAGCCCCAGCATTTT.

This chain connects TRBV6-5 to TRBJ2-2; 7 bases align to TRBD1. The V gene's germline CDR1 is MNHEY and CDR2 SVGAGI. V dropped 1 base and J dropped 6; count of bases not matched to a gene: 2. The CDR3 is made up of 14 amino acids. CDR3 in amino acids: CASSYWQGAGELFF. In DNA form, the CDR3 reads TGTGCCAGCAGTTACTGGCAGGGGGCCGGGGAGCTGTTTTTT.

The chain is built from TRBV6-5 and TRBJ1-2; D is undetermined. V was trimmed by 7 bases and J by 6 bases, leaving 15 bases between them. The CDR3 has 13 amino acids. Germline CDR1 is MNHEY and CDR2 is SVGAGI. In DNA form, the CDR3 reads TGTGCCAGCACCCAAGCGGCGGGGAATGGCTACACCTTC. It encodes CASTQAAGNGYTF.

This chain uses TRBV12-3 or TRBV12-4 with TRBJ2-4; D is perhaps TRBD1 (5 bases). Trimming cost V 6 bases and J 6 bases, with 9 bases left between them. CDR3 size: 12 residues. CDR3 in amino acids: CASSRDRNIQYF. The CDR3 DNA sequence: TGTGCCAGCAGCCGAGACAGAAACATTCAGTACTTC.

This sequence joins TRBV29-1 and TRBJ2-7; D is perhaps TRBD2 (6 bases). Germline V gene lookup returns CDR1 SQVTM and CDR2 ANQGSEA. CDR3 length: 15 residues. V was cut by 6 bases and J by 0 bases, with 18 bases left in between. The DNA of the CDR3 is TGCAGCGTCGAAAATCCTGGGGGGAGCTCCTACGAGCAGTACTTC. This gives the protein CSVENPGGSSYEQYF.

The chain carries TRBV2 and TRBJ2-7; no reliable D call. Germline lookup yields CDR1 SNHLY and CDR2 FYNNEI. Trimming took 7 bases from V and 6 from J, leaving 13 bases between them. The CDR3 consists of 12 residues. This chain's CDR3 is CASTFQTGEQYF. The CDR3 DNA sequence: TGTGCCAGCACCTTCCAGACGGGCGAGCAGTACTTC.

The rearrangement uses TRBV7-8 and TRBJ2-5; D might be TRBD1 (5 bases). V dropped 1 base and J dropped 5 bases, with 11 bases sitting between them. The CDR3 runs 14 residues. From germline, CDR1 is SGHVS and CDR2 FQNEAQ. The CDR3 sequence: CASSLEWGRETQYF. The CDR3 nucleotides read TGTGCCAGCAGCTTAGAATGGGGCCGGGAGACCCAGTACTTC.

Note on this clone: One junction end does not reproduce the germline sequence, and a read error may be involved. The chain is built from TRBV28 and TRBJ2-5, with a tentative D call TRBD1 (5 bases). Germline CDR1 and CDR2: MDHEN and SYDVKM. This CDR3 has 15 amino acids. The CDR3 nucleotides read TGTGCCGGCAGTTTAATTGGACAACTCCAAGAGACCCAGTACTTC. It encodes CAGSLIGQLQETQYF.

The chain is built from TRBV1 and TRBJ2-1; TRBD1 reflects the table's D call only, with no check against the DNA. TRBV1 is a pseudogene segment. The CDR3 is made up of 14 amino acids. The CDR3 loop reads CTSSHPQGYDEQFF. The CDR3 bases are TGCACCAGCAGCCACCCACAGGGGTACGATGAGCAGTTCTTC.

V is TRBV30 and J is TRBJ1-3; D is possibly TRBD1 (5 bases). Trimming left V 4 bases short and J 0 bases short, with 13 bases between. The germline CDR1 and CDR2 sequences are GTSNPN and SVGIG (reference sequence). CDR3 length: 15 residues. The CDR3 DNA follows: TGTGCCTGGAATTTCAGGGCCTCCTCTGGAAACACCATATATTTT. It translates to CAWNFRASSGNTIYF.

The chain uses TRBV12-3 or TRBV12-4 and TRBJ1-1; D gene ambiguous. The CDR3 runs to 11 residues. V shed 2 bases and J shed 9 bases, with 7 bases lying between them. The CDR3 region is CASSLKEKAFF. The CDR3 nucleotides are TGTGCCAGCAGTTTAAAAGAGAAAGCTTTCTTT.

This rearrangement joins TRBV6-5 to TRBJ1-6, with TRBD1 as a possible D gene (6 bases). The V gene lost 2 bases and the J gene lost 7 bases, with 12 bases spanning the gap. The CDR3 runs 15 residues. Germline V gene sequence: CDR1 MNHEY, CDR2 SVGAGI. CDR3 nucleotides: TGTGCCAGCAGTTACCGCGCAGGGGCAAATTCACCCCTCCACTTT. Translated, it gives CASSYRAGANSPLHF.

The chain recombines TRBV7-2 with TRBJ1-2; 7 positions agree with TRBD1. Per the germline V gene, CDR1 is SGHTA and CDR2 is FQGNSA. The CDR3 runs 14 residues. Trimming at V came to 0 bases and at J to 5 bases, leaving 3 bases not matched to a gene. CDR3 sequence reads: CASSLAGQVYGYTF. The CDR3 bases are TGTGCCAGCAGCTTAGCTGGACAGGTATATGGCTACACCTTC.

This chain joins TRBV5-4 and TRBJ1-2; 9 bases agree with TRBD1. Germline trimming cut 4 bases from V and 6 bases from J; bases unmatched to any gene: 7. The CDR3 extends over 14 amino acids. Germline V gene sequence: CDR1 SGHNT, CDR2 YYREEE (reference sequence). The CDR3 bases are TGTGCCAGCAGCCCTACCGGGACAGGGAATGGCTACACCTTC. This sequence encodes CASSPTGTGNGYTF.

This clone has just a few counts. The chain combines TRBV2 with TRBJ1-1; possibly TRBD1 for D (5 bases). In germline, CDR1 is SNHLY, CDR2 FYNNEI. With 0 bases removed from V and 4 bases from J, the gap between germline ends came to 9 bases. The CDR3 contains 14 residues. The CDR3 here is CASSEARRGTEAFF. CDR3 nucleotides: TGTGCCAGCAGTGAAGCTAGAAGGGGCACTGAAGCTTTCTTT.

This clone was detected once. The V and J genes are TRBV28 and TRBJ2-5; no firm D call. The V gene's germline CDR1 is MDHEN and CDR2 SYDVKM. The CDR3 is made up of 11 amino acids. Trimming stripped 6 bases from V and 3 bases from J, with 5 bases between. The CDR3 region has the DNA TGTGCCAGCAGCGTAGAAGAGACCCAGTACTTC. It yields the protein CASSVEETQYF. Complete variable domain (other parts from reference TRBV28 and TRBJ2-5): DVKVTQSSRYLVKRTGEKVFLECVQDMDHENMFWYRQDPGLGLRLIYFSYDVKMKEKGDIPEGYSVSREKKERFSLILESASTNQTSMYLCASSVEETQYFGPGTRLLVL.